A single TCR beta chain is shown here with its context. Its antigen is still unknown. Splitting the CD4+ cells yielded a CD45RA+ naive subset and a CD45RA-negative memory subset. These data originate in a study of shared clonotypes between healthy human individuals. Turning to the study itself: Sampling drew on donors who were a couple of women and three men aged 18 to 49.

General study points: When naive CD4 clonotypes were compared across several donors, 5% to 5.5% were shared.

Clones were read by immunoSEQ multiplex PCR, and TCRdb kept only the in-frame ones, dropping some. The repertoire has 2.5 million or so clones, approximately 90% of them found once; the top ten carry about 0.13%. This clonotype was obtained from a man younger than 30 in good health. The specimen was naive CD4+ T cells sorted from blood. The subset: CD45RA+ positively selected.

CDR3 sequence: CASSYPKGTSGNEQFF. As DNA, the CDR3 is TGTGCCAGCAGTTACCCCAAGGGGACTAGCGGCAATGAGCAGTTCTTC. This chain joins TRBV6-6 and TRBJ2-1, with 11 bases lining up with TRBD2. This CDR3 spans 16 amino acids. With V trimmed by 2 bases and J by 6 bases, 6 bases remained unmatched. Germline V CDR1 and CDR2: MNHNY, SVGAGI (reference sequence).